This T cell receptor beta chain was sequenced in a study of vaccination and CD4 T cells after COVID-19. Across the study: Cells were stimulated with overlapping spike peptides from SARS-CoV-2, HCoV-NL63, HCoV-OC43 and HCoV-229E.

Comments on this clonotype: Antigen specificity is unknown.

Germline CDR1 reads DFQATT; CDR2 reads SNEGSKA (reference sequence). The CDR3 contains 13 residues. The V and J ends lost 3 bases and 3 bases respectively, with 12 bases between them. Researchers used the Oncomine TCR Beta short-read assay to sequence DNA from cultured CD4+ T cells. TCRdb fed the PCR reads into MiXCR, producing one record per CDR3 protein. The table shows 9,500 to 15,000 distinct CDR3 sequences, with roughly 60% occurring only once. Treatment denoted: roughly 10-day PBMC culture with coronavirus spike peptide pools or control peptides (ViraFEST assay). For ViraFEST, peptide pools expanded antigen-specific T cells, after which the TCRs were sequenced.

This clonotype originated in a human donor who had recovered from COVID-19. The rearrangement links TRBV20-1 to TRBJ2-7; D perhaps matches TRBD2 (5 bases). The sequencing sample was made of CD4+ T cells from blood, cultured in vitro. CDR3 DNA sequence: TGCAGTGCTAGCCCCGGACTGAACTACGAGCAGTACTTC. Translating it yields CSASPGLNYEQYF.